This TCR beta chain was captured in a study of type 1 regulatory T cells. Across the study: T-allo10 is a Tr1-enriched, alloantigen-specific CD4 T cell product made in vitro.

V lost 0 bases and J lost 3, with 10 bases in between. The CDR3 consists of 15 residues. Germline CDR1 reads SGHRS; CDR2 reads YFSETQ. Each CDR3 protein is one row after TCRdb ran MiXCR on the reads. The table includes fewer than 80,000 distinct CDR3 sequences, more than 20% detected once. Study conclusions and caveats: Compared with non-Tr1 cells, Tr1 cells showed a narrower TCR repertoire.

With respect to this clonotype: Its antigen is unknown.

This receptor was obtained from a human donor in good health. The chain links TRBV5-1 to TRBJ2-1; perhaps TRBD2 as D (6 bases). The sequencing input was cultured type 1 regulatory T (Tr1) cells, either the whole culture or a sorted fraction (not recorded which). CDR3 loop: CASSLDGGDYNEQFF. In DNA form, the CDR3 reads TGCGCCAGCAGCTTGGATGGAGGGGACTACAATGAGCAGTTCTTC.